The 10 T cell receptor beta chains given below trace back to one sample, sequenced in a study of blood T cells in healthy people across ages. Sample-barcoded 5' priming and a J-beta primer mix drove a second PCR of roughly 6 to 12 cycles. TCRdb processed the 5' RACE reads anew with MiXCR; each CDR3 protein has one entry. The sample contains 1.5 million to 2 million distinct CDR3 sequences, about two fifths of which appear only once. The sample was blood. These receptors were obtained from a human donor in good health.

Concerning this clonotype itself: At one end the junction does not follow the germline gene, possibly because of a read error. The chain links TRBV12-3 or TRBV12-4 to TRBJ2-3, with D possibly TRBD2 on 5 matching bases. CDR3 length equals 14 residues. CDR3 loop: CASSSALGADAQYF. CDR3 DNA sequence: TGTGCCAGCAGTTCAGCACTAGGCGCAGATGCGCAGTATTTT.

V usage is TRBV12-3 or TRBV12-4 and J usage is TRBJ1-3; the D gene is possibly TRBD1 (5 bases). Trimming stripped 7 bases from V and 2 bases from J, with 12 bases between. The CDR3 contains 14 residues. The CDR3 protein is CASTERGPGNTIYF. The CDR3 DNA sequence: TGTGCCAGCACCGAAAGGGGCCCTGGAAACACCATATATTTT.

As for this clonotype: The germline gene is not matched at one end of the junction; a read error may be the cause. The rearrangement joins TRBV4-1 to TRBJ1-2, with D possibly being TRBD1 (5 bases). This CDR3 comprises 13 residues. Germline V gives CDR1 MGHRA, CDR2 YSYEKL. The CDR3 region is CASSQVGVHGHTF. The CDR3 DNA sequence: TGCGCCAGCAGCCAGGTGGGGGTGCATGGCCACACCTTC.

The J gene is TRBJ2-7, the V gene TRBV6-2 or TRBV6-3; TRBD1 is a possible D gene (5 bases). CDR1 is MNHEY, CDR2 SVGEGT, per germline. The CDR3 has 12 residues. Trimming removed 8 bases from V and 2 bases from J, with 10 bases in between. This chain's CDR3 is CASFDSPYEQYF. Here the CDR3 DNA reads TGTGCCAGCTTCGACAGTCCCTACGAGCAGTACTTC.

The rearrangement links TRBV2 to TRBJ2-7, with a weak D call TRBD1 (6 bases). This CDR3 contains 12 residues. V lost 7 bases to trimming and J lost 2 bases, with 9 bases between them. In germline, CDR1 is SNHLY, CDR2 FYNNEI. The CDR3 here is CASTRDTYEQYF. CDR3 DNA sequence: TGTGCCAGCACTAGGGACACCTACGAGCAGTACTTC. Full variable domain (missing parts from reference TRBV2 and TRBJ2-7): EPEVTQTPSHQVTQMGQEVILRCVPISNHLYFYWYRQILGQKVEFLVSFYNNEISEKSEIFDDQFSVERPDGSNFTLKIRSTKLEDSAMYFCASTRDTYEQYFGPGTRLTVT.

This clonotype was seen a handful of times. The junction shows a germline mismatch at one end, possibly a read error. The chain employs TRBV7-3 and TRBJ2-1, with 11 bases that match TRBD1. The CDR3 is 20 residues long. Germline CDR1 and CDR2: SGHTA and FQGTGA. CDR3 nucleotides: TGTGCCAGTAGCTTAAAGATGAAATCGAGGGGGACAGGGGGTGATCATGAGCAGTTCTTC. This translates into CASSLKMKSRGTGGDHEQFF.

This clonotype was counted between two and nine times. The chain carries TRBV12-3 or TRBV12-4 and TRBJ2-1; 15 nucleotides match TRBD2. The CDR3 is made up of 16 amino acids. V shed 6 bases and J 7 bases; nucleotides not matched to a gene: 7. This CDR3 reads CASRGPGLAGGNEQFF. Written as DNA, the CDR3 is TGTGCCAGCAGAGGTCCGGGACTAGCGGGGGGAAATGAGCAGTTCTTC.

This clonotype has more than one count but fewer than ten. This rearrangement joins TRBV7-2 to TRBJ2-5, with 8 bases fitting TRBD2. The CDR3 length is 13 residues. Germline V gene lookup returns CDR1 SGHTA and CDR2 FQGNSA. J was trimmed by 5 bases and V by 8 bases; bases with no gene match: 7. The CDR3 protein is CASSRGAAETQYF. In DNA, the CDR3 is TGTGCCAGCTCGCGGGGGGCAGCGGAGACCCAGTACTTC.

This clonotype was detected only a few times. CDR3 loop: CASSRLGTSGEETQYF. The DNA of the CDR3 is TGTGCCAGCAGCCGTTTGGGGACTAGCGGGGAAGAGACCCAGTACTTC. The chain couples TRBV7-7 to TRBJ2-5, with 13 bases matching TRBD2. CDR3 length: 16 residues. V dropped 5 bases and J dropped 3; count of bases not matched to a gene: 6. Germline CDR1 and CDR2: SSHAT and FNYEAQ (reference sequence).

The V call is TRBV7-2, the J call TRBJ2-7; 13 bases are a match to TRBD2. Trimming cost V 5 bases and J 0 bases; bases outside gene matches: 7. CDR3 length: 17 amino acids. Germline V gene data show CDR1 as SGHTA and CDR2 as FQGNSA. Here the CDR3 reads CASSPGTSGAPSYEQYF. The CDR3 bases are TGTGCCAGCAGCCCCGGGACTAGCGGGGCTCCCTCCTACGAGCAGTACTTC.